A single sample gave rise to the 23 T cell receptor beta chains below, sequenced in a study of CD8 T cells in ankylosing spondylitis. From the 5' RACE reads, TCRdb called clonotypes with MiXCR, one entry per CDR3 protein. Of approximately 300,000 distinct CDR3 sequences in the sample, over 15% are singletons; the top ten hold roughly 8%. Source material: blood, either unsorted or a sorted T cell fraction (not recorded which). The receptors were sampled from a male donor with ankylosing spondylitis or in good health (not recorded which).

The V call is TRBV12-3 or TRBV12-4, the J call TRBJ1-6; the D gene is possibly TRBD1 (6 bases). This CDR3 comprises 14 residues. The V gene lost 6 bases and the J gene lost 9 bases, with 15 bases spanning the gap. CDR3 in DNA: TGTGCCAGCAGCGAAGGGACATCGATTTCACCCCTCCACTTT. Protein product: CASSEGTSISPLHF.

This clonotype showed up just a few times. V is TRBV20-1 and J is TRBJ2-7; D not certain. V was pared by 1 base and J by 5 bases, with 9 bases between. The CDR3 totals 12 residues. In germline, CDR1 is DFQATT, CDR2 SNEGSKA (reference sequence). The CDR3 sequence is CSARVRVDEQYV. CDR3 DNA: TGCAGTGCTAGAGTGCGAGTAGACGAGCAGTACGTC.

DNA for the CDR3: TGTGCCAGCAGTCGGCAGGGTTGGGATGAGACCCAGTACTTC. This codes for CASSRQGWDETQYF. The chain employs TRBV12-3 or TRBV12-4 and TRBJ2-5; weak D call: TRBD1 (5 bases). Between the trimmed V and J ends, which lost 5 bases and 5 bases, there was a span of 15 bases. The CDR3 spans 14 residues.

The chain links TRBV5-1 to TRBJ2-1, with D perhaps assigned TRBD1 or TRBD2 (5 bases each). The germline V gene encodes CDR1 SGHRS and CDR2 YFSETQ. There are 12 residues in the CDR3. Trimming stripped 0 bases from V and 12 bases from J, with 10 bases between. The CDR3: CASSLDMGPQFF. The CDR3 nucleotides are TGCGCCAGCAGCTTGGATATGGGACCGCAGTTCTTC.

The chain joins TRBV29-1 to TRBJ2-3, with TRBD1 identical over 7 bases. CDR3 length: 12 amino acids. Germline V gene lookup returns CDR1 SQVTM and CDR2 ANQGSEA. V was pared by 5 bases and J by 4 bases, with 3 bases of the junction left unmatched. The CDR3 sequence is CSVRTGSDTQYF. CDR3 sequence (DNA): TGCAGCGTTCGGACAGGATCAGATACGCAGTATTTT.

This clonotype was picked up a small number of times. The chain recombines TRBV20-1 with TRBJ2-1; 7 nucleotides match TRBD1. Germline CDR1 reads DFQATT; CDR2 reads SNEGSKA (reference sequence). J lost 4 bases, V lost 0 bases, and 18 bases had no gene match. This CDR3 has 19 residues. The CDR3 DNA follows: TGCAGTGCTAGAGATCGGGGACAGTCAGGAACTTACAAGTACAATGAGCAGTTCTTC. Protein product: CSARDRGQSGTYKYNEQFF.

This clonotype has a count of ten or more. The V and J genes are TRBV19 and TRBJ2-1, with 7 nucleotides matching TRBD1. Losses at the gene ends were 10 bases for V and 3 bases for J; bases not matched to a gene: 12. From germline, CDR1 is LNHDA and CDR2 SQIVND (reference sequence). The CDR3 consists of 15 residues. The CDR3 nucleotides are TGTGCCACCAGAGCCGGGACAGCTGGCTACAATGAGCAGTTCTTC. Amino acids: CATRAGTAGYNEQFF.

This chain connects TRBV20-1 to TRBJ2-1; 12 positions match TRBD2. The trim removed 3 bases at V and 5 bases at J, leaving 2 bases unmatched. Germline V gene sequence: CDR1 DFQATT, CDR2 SNEGSKA (reference sequence). The CDR3 is 14 residues long. The chain's CDR3 is CSARRTSGNNEQFF. The CDR3 coding sequence is TGCAGTGCTAGGAGGACTAGCGGGAACAATGAGCAGTTCTTC.

As concerns this clonotype: This sequence may be a read error, since a much larger clone differs from it by one base. The V gene is TRBV6-1, the J gene TRBJ1-2; unclear D gene. CDR1 is MNHNS and CDR2 is SASEGT in the germline V gene. The length of the CDR3 is 14 residues. With 7 bases removed from V and 3 bases from J, the gap between germline ends came to 15 bases. CDR3 loop: CASIASQVDYGYTF. CDR3 DNA sequence: TGTGCCAGCATCGCCTCTCAGGTCGACTATGGCTACACCTTC.

CDR3 sequence: CASSLMGRTDTQYF. CDR3 DNA sequence: TGTGCCAGCAGCTTAATGGGGAGGACAGATACGCAGTATTTT. The chain couples TRBV7-2 to TRBJ2-3; the D gene is possibly TRBD2 (6 bases). This CDR3 is built from 14 residues. V gave up 2 bases and J gave up 3 bases, with 9 bases separating them. Looked up from germline, CDR1 is SGHTA and CDR2 is FQGNSA.

For this clonotype: This may arise from a read error, as a much more abundant clone is one base away. This chain connects TRBV7-2 to TRBJ1-1; the D gene is possibly TRBD1 (5 bases). The CDR3 runs 14 residues. CDR1 and CDR2 (germline): SGHTA, FQGNSA. The CDR3 nucleotides are TGTGTCAGCAGCTTCGGGGGGGGAAACACTGAAGCTTTCTTT. Protein: CVSSFGGGNTEAFF. The complete variable domain, with remaining parts taken from reference TRBV7-2 and TRBJ1-1, reads GAGVSQSPSNKVTEKGKDVELRCDPISGHTALYWYRQSLGQGLEFLIYFQGNSAPDKSGLPSDRFSAERTGGSVSTLTIQRTQQEDSAVYLCVSSFGGGNTEAFFGQGTRLTVV.

This clonotype was seen only a few times. The chain recombines TRBV7-3 with TRBJ2-3, with D perhaps matching TRBD2 (5 bases). V was trimmed by 5 bases and J by 6 bases, leaving 9 bases between them. This CDR3 region has 12 residues. Germline CDR1 is SGHTA and CDR2 is FQGTGA. CDR3 sequence: CASSPDLDTQYF. The CDR3 nucleotides read TGTGCCAGCAGCCCGGACTTGGATACGCAGTATTTT.

This clonotype was seen a handful of times. V is TRBV2 and J is TRBJ1-1; D unclear. The CDR3 totals 14 residues. The germline CDR1 and CDR2 sequences are SNHLY and FYNNEI. Trimming shortened V by 7 bases and J by 3 bases, and 15 bases separated the two germline ends. This CDR3 reads CASNRLGTYTEAFF. In DNA, the CDR3 is TGTGCCAGCAACCGATTAGGCACTTACACTGAAGCTTTCTTT.

This clonotype was seen repeatedly, ten times or more. The V call is TRBV4-1, the J call TRBJ2-5, with D tentatively TRBD1 or TRBD2 (5 bases each). The CDR3 loop spans 13 amino acids. Germline-derived CDR1 and CDR2 are MGHRA and YSYEKL. V lost 6 bases and J lost 3, with 11 bases in between. The CDR3: CASSFGTEETQYF. As DNA, the CDR3 is TGCGCCAGCAGTTTCGGGACGGAAGAGACCCAGTACTTC.

This clonotype was seen more than once but under ten times. The chain carries TRBV9 and TRBJ2-1; D perhaps matches TRBD2 (7 bases). The germline V gene encodes CDR1 SGDLS and CDR2 YYNGEE. Trimming pared 6 bases from V and 3 bases from J, leaving 10 bases between. This CDR3 has 13 amino acids. The chain's CDR3 is CASKGGGYNEQFF. The CDR3 region has the DNA TGTGCCAGCAAGGGAGGGGGCTACAATGAGCAGTTCTTC.

The chain combines TRBV21-1 with TRBJ2-7; the DNA was not compared with TRBD1, the D call given in the table. TRBV21-1 is an annotated pseudogene. This CDR3 is built from 14 residues. CDR3 nucleotides: TGTGCCAGCAGGAGCAAGGACAGGGACTACGAGCAGTACGTC. Encoded protein: CASRSKDRDYEQYV.

This clonotype was observed many times. V gene TRBV12-3 or TRBV12-4 combines with J gene TRBJ2-7, with TRBD2 as a possible D gene (5 bases). This CDR3 is 15 amino acids long. Trimming removed 1 base at V and 3 bases at J, with 13 bases between. The CDR3 reads CASSLGAEKYYEQYV. The CDR3 nucleotides are TGTGCCAGCAGTTTAGGAGCGGAAAAGTACTACGAGCAGTACGTC.

The chain employs TRBV7-9 and TRBJ2-7; no reliable D call. Trimming pared 1 base from V and 6 bases from J, leaving 19 bases between. Germline values: CDR1 SEHNR, CDR2 FQNEAQ (reference sequence). The CDR3 loop spans 16 amino acids. The CDR3: CASSLGSGSPNAEQYV. The CDR3 nucleotides read TGTGCCAGCAGCTTAGGGTCAGGTTCGCCAAACGCCGAGCAGTACGTC.

Ten or more counts support this clonotype. V gene TRBV6-5 combines with J gene TRBJ2-2; D is ambiguous. The CDR3 runs 14 residues. From germline, CDR1 is MNHEY and CDR2 SVGAGI. V lost 1 base and J lost 4, with 7 bases in between. The DNA for the CDR3 is TGTGCCAGCAGTTACTTTGTGACCACCGGGGAGCTGTTTTTT. Its protein product is CASSYFVTTGELFF.

This clonotype has at least ten counts. The CDR3 is CASSQVASGGPDTQYF. The CDR3 coding sequence is TGTGCCAGCAGCCAAGTGGCTAGCGGGGGGCCGGATACGCAGTATTTT. The rearrangement uses TRBV4-2 and TRBJ2-3, with TRBD2 matching 11 bases. The CDR3 sequence is 16 residues long. Germline V gene lookup returns CDR1 LGHNA and CDR2 YNFKEQ. V lost 1 base, J lost 6 bases, and 6 bases stayed unmatched.

This clonotype was detected ten times or more. The chain employs TRBV5-1 and TRBJ1-2; 12 bases match TRBD1. After removal of 0 bases from V and 4 bases from J, the junction contained 4 bases not matched to a gene. Germline-derived CDR1 and CDR2 are SGHRS and YFSETQ. CDR3 size: 16 residues. In DNA, the CDR3 is TGCGCCAGCAGCTTGGACGGGACAGGGGGCGTCTATGGCTACACCTTC. Protein: CASSLDGTGGVYGYTF.

This clonotype was counted a few times. The J gene is TRBJ2-1, the V gene TRBV19; tentative D call: TRBD2 (5 bases). The CDR3 extends over 13 amino acids. Germline CDR1 is LNHDA and CDR2 is SQIVND (reference sequence). Deletions cut 3 bases from V and 6 bases from J, with 9 bases between. CDR3 protein: CASSIREGNEQFF. The CDR3 nucleotides read TGTGCCAGTAGTATTCGTGAGGGCAATGAGCAGTTCTTC.

This clonotype turned up a few times. The chain couples TRBV5-1 to TRBJ2-6; D is undetermined. CDR3 length: 15 residues. Germline V gene sequence: CDR1 SGHRS, CDR2 YFSETQ. Trimming pared 0 bases from V and 4 bases from J, leaving 8 bases between. CDR3 coding DNA: TGCGCCAGCAGCTTGGAGGGTTTCGGGGCCAACGTCCTGACTTTC. Its translation: CASSLEGFGANVLTF. The entire variable domain, with the rest obtained from reference TRBV5-1 and TRBJ2-6, is as follows: KAGVTQTPRYLIKTRGQQVTLSCSPISGHRSVSWYQQTPGQGLQFLFEYFSETQRNKGNFPGRFSGRQFSNSRSEMNVSTLELGDSALYLCASSLEGFGANVLTFGAGSRLTVL.